Listed below are T cell receptor beta chains from one sample, sequenced in a study of shared clonotypes between healthy human individuals. TCRdb's copy holds only in-frame clones and misses some; the assay was immunoSEQ multiplex PCR. Among hundreds of thousands of clones listed, approximately 96% were seen once. The specimen was naive CD8+ T cells sorted from blood. The receptor set was obtained from a woman aged 25 to 39 in good health. The CDR3 runs from the conserved cysteine through the conserved F or W. The order of the fields is D gene, V gene, CDR3 length, J gene, clone size, CDR3 DNA, CDR3 protein. D genes are given only for firm matches. Not every row has a clone size; where given, it reads once, few, many or a size class.

.	TRBV7-9	14	TRBJ1-4	.	TGTGCCAGCAGCCTTAGTACCTCTAATGAAAAACTGTTTTTT	CASSLSTSNEKLFF
TRBD1	TRBV29-1	11	TRBJ2-7	once	TGCAGCGTTGCGACAGGGGACGAGCAGTACTTC	CSVATGDEQYF
.	TRBV28	15	TRBJ1-6	.	TGTGCCAGCAGTTTTTCGTTCTTGGGTAATTCACCCCTCCACTTT	CASSFSFLGNSPLHF
TRBD1	TRBV5-1	19	TRBJ1-5	.	TGCGCCAGCAGCACCCCCGGGACAGGAGTATCTTTCGGCAATCAGCCCCAGCATTTT	CASSTPGTGVSFGNQPQHF
.	TRBV15	18	TRBJ1-2	.	TGTGCCACCAGCAGAGATCAGGGGAACGGTTTTATTGAGTTGGGCTACACCTTC	CATSRDQGNGFIELGYTF
.	TRBV19	16	TRBJ1-5	once	TGTGCCAGTAGTATGTTTTCGGATTATAGCAATCAGCCCCAGCATTTT	CASSMFSDYSNQPQHF
.	TRBV19	15	TRBJ1-1	.	TGTGCCAGTAGTATAGTTGACGGAGTGAACACTGAAGCTTTCTTT	CASSIVDGVNTEAFF
.	TRBV28	12	TRBJ2-2	.	TGTGCCAGCAGTTCCGTTACCGGGGAGCTGTTTTTT	CASSSVTGELFF
.	TRBV19	13	TRBJ1-1	.	TGTGCCAGTAGTATTTACAGGAACACTGAAGCTTTCTTT	CASSIYRNTEAFF
.	TRBV29-1	13	TRBJ1-2	.	TGCAGCTCCCTAAATCCTTCTAACTATGGCTACACCTTC	CSSLNPSNYGYTF
.	TRBV28	13	TRBJ2-1	.	TGTGCCAGCAGTGTGACAGTCTACAATGAGCAGTTCTTC	CASSVTVYNEQFF
TRBD1	TRBV5-8	15	TRBJ2-7	.	TGTGCCAGCAGCTTGGGGGACAGTTCTTCGTACGAGCAGTACTTC	CASSLGDSSSYEQYF
.	TRBV19	11	TRBJ2-1	.	TGTGCCAGTAGCTCATACCGTGAGCAGTTCTTC	CASSSYREQFF
.	TRBV4-1	14	TRBJ1-1	once	TGCGCCAGCAGCCAAGATCCCCAGACCACTGAAGCTTTCTTT	CASSQDPQTTEAFF
TRBD2	TRBV11-2	16	TRBJ2-3	.	TGTGCCAGCAGCTTTGTGGGCGGGAGGTCTCCAGATACGCAGTATTTT	CASSFVGGRSPDTQYF
TRBD1	TRBV27	14	TRBJ2-1	.	TGTGCCAGCAGTCCGTTGACAGGGTACGATGAGCAGTTCTTC	CASSPLTGYDEQFF
TRBD2	TRBV11-2	15	TRBJ2-7	.	TGTGCCAGCAGCCCGCGACTAGCGGGGCCCTACGAGCAGTACTTC	CASSPRLAGPYEQYF
TRBD1	TRBV28	19	TRBJ2-7	.	TGTGCCAGCAGTTTTAGTGATTATTTTCGCCGGGACAGGGTGAACGAGCAGTACTTC	CASSFSDYFRRDRVNEQYF